Listed here are 18 T cell receptor beta chains from one sample, sequenced in a study of technical replicates of blood from a handful of donors. Profiled with immunoSEQ multiplex PCR; TCRdb holds only in-frame clones, not every one. The sample lists 85,000 to 100,000 clones; about 96% were seen once. Sequences were obtained from T cells isolated from PBMCs. The receptors here all came from a human donor in good health.

This chain connects TRBV14 to TRBJ2-1, with D possibly matching TRBD2 (5 bases). The V and J ends lost 2 bases and 4 bases respectively, with 15 bases between them. CDR1 is SGHDN, CDR2 FVKESK, per germline. The CDR3 runs to 16 residues. CDR3 region: CASSQNFLAEYNEQFF. The CDR3 DNA is TGTGCCAGCAGCCAAAACTTCCTAGCCGAGTACAATGAGCAGTTCTTC.

This rearrangement joins TRBV6-1 to TRBJ2-5; 10 bases are a match to TRBD1. J lost 5 bases, V lost 1 base, and 10 bases had no gene match. Germline-derived CDR1 and CDR2 are MNHNS and SASEGT. The CDR3 runs to 17 residues. The CDR3 region is CASSEDLTTGGEETQYF. CDR3 nucleotides: TGTGCCAGCAGTGAAGACTTAACGACAGGGGGCGAGGAGACCCAGTACTTC.

The V call is TRBV28, the J call TRBJ1-2; 8 bases line up with TRBD1. The ends lost 5 bases at V and 4 bases at J; junction bases unmatched: 6. Per germline, CDR1 MDHEN and CDR2 SYDVKM. The CDR3 is made up of 14 amino acids. CDR3 protein: CASSPETGVYGYTF. The CDR3 coding sequence is TGTGCCAGCAGTCCCGAGACAGGGGTCTATGGCTACACCTTC.

The J gene is TRBJ2-7, the V gene TRBV5-1, with D maybe TRBD1 (6 bases). V lost 3 bases and J 5 bases, leaving 18 bases between the germline ends. The CDR3 covers 15 residues. In germline, CDR1 is SGHRS, CDR2 YFSETQ. Written as DNA, the CDR3 is TGCGCCAGCAGCTGGGGGCTTGTTGAGGGCGACGAGCAGTACTTC. The encoded protein is CASSWGLVEGDEQYF.

This chain joins TRBV29-1 and TRBJ2-7; D may be TRBD1 (6 bases). The CDR3 extends over 16 amino acids. The germline V gene has CDR1 SQVTM and CDR2 ANQGSEA. The V end was cut by 3 bases, the J end by 1 base, with 19 bases between. In nucleotides, the CDR3 is TGCAGCGTTGAGACTATCCGGGACACCGAATCCTACGAGCAGTACTTC. Translation: CSVETIRDTESYEQYF.

The V and J genes are TRBV11-2 and TRBJ1-5; no firm D call. The CDR3 length is 16 residues. V lost 0 bases to trimming and J lost 3 bases, with 12 bases between them. The germline CDR1 and CDR2 sequences are SGHAT and FQNNGV. Written as DNA, the CDR3 is TGTGCCAGCAGCTTAGATGACACGGGATACAATCAGCCCCAGCATTTT. Protein product: CASSLDDTGYNQPQHF.

The rearrangement links TRBV23-1 to TRBJ2-7; 7 positions match TRBD1. TRBV23-1 qualifies as an ORF whose function is uncertain. The V gene end was trimmed by 6 bases and the J gene end by 6 bases; junction bases not matched to a gene: 11. The CDR3 runs to 14 residues. CDR3 protein: CASRATGSSSEQYF. CDR3 sequence (DNA): TGCGCCAGCAGGGCGACAGGGTCTTCTAGCGAGCAGTACTTC.

The gene calls are TRBV7-6 and TRBJ1-5; D is uncertain. V shed 1 base and J shed 5 bases, with 6 bases lying between them. Germline V gives CDR1 SGHVS, CDR2 FNYEAQ. This CDR3 has 13 amino acids. CDR3 DNA: TGTGCCAGCAGCTTAGGTGGGCATCAGCCCCAGCATTTT. Translating it yields CASSLGGHQPQHF.

The genes are TRBV5-5 and TRBJ2-1, with D tentatively TRBD1 (5 bases). The CDR3 length is 15 residues. CDR1 and CDR2 (germline): SGHKS, YYEKEE (reference sequence). V shed 1 base and J shed 4 bases, with 12 bases lying between them. CDR3 sequence reads: CASSLSQGWYNEQFF. CDR3 in DNA: TGTGCCAGCAGCTTGTCTCAGGGTTGGTACAATGAGCAGTTCTTC. Together with reference TRBV5-5 and TRBJ2-1, the CDR3 gives the full variable domain: DAGVTQSPTHLIKTRGQQVTLRCSPISGHKSVSWYQQVLGQGPQFIFQYYEKEERGRGNFPDRFSARQFPNYSSELNVNALLLGDSALYLCASSLSQGWYNEQFFGPGTRLTVL.

The chain joins TRBV28 to TRBJ2-7, with D perhaps matching TRBD2 (5 bases). The V gene lost 5 bases and the J gene lost 3 bases, with 17 bases spanning the gap. The CDR3 length is 15 residues. Germline CDR1 reads MDHEN; CDR2 reads SYDVKM. The CDR3 spells CASSTPPGLNYEQYF. In DNA form, the CDR3 reads TGTGCCAGCAGTACCCCCCCCGGACTGAACTACGAGCAGTACTTC.

V and J are TRBV6-1 and TRBJ2-1, with D tentatively TRBD1 (5 bases). Trimming shortened V by 8 bases and J by 8 bases, and 19 bases separated the two germline ends. The CDR3 length is 14 residues. Germline V gene data show CDR1 as MNHNS and CDR2 as SASEGT. The chain's CDR3 is CASFTLGVDHEQFF. The CDR3 region has the DNA TGTGCCAGCTTCACCCTAGGGGTGGACCATGAGCAGTTCTTC.

V and J are TRBV11-2 and TRBJ2-3; 12 nucleotides align to TRBD2. Germline trimming cut 5 bases from V and 0 bases from J; bases unmatched to any gene: 3. The CDR3 length is 16 residues. CDR1 and CDR2 from the germline V gene are SGHAT and FQNNGV. The CDR3 spells CASSLGTSGSTDTQYF. The CDR3 nucleotides are TGTGCCAGCAGCCTCGGGACTAGCGGGAGCACAGATACGCAGTATTTT.

CDR3 nucleotides: TGTGCCAGCAGTGAGCGTGAGGCCCTTGGTGGCTACACCTTC. It yields the protein CASSEREALGGYTF. The chain is built from TRBV2 and TRBJ1-2, with D hard to call. Germline V gene lookup returns CDR1 SNHLY and CDR2 FYNNEI. Between the trimmed V and J ends, which lost 3 bases and 7 bases, there was a span of 15 bases. This CDR3 contains 14 residues.

The rearrangement joins TRBV7-2 to TRBJ1-1; possible D gene TRBD1, 5 bases. The germline V gene encodes CDR1 SGHTA and CDR2 FQGNSA. This CDR3 is 14 amino acids long. Trimming removed 1 base at V and 4 bases at J, with 10 bases between. In DNA form, the CDR3 reads TGTGCCAGCAGCTTAGGCGCGGGACTCACTGAAGCTTTCTTT. This translates into CASSLGAGLTEAFF. Full variable domain (rest looked up from reference TRBV7-2 and TRBJ1-1): GAGVSQSPSNKVTEKGKDVELRCDPISGHTALYWYRQSLGQGLEFLIYFQGNSAPDKSGLPSDRFSAERTGGSVSTLTIQRTQQEDSAVYLCASSLGAGLTEAFFGQGTRLTVV.

The V gene is TRBV6-5, the J gene TRBJ2-7; TRBD2 is a possible D gene (7 bases). Between the trimmed V and J ends, which lost 4 bases and 6 bases, there was a span of 13 bases. CDR1 and CDR2 (germline): MNHEY, SVGAGI. This CDR3 spans 13 amino acids. Here the CDR3 DNA reads TGTGCCAGCAGTTTATTGGGGGGGGCCGAGCAGTACTTC. Amino acid sequence: CASSLLGGAEQYF.

This clone was recorded only once. The chain has TRBV28 and TRBJ1-4; perhaps TRBD1 as D (5 bases). CDR1 is MDHEN and CDR2 is SYDVKM in the germline V gene. The CDR3 spans 15 residues. V dropped 7 bases and J dropped 5 bases, with 17 bases sitting between them. The CDR3 bases are TGTGCCAGCAACGCTCCAGGGCTGGAAAATGAAAAACTGTTTTTT. This encodes CASNAPGLENEKLFF.

This clone has a single count. This chain uses TRBV7-2 with TRBJ1-6; TRBD1 is a possible D gene (5 bases). V shed 2 bases and J shed 8 bases, with 16 bases lying between them. CDR3 length equals 16 residues. CDR1 and CDR2 (germline): SGHTA, FQGNSA. CDR3 in amino acids: CASSLSWGAGYSPLHF. The CDR3 bases are TGTGCCAGCAGCTTATCTTGGGGCGCAGGTTATTCACCCCTCCACTTT. The entire variable domain, with the rest obtained from reference TRBV7-2 and TRBJ1-6, is as follows: GAGVSQSPSNKVTEKGKDVELRCDPISGHTALYWYRQSLGQGLEFLIYFQGNSAPDKSGLPSDRFSAERTGGSVSTLTIQRTQQEDSAVYLCASSLSWGAGYSPLHFGNGTRLTVT.

This clone was counted a few times. The gene calls are TRBV4-1 and TRBJ1-1; possibly TRBD1 for D (6 bases). The CDR3 has 14 amino acids. Germline V gene data show CDR1 as MGHRA and CDR2 as YSYEKL. V lost 6 bases and J lost 5, with 16 bases in between. The chain's CDR3 is CASSRRGPVTEAFF. Here the CDR3 DNA reads TGCGCCAGCAGTAGGCGGGGGCCGGTGACTGAAGCTTTCTTT.